This TCR beta chain was found in a study of T cell changes during pregnancy in multiple sclerosis. The data were produced by immunoSEQ multiplex PCR, yet TCRdb's version contains in-frame clones alone and is incomplete. The sample yields about 88,000 clones, under 95% seen once. Unmatched junction bases numbered 4, after V lost 3 bases and J lost 3 bases. The germline CDR1 and CDR2 sequences are LNHDA and SQIVND (reference sequence). The length of the CDR3 is 14 residues. V and J are TRBV19 and TRBJ1-2; the match to TRBD1 covers 7 bases. The TCR was taken from a female donor with multiple sclerosis, enrolled in a pregnancy study. Sequences were derived from peripheral blood, sampled in the first trimester of pregnancy. Written as DNA, the CDR3 is TGTGCCAGTAGTATTTATGACAGGGACTATGGCTACACCTTC. It is translated as CASSIYDRDYGYTF.